Included here is one TCR beta chain sequence, with context. With V trimmed by 0 bases and J by 5 bases, 7 bases remained unmatched. CDR1 is SGHRS and CDR2 is YFSETQ in the germline V gene. This CDR3 has 18 residues. This record comes from a study of blood T cell repertoires in COVID-19. Study details: Whether acute or convalescent, the COVID-19 samples came from the United States, Italy and Spain.

Enrolled through a virtual design, the participants were between roughly 18 and 90 years of age and came from under 30 US areas. Categorization into cohorts depended on clinical history that participants reported. In the study's own analysis: Amplification with reference gene primers provided the estimates of nucleated cell counts. This table comes from immunoSEQ multiplex PCR, and its TCRdb copy is limited to in-frame clones, with some not included. D and trimming were read from the DNA, whereas the V and J calls and clone size are those reported in that table. This sample has 150,000 to 200,000 clones, with over 80% found just once.

The sample was PBMCs or T cells enriched from blood (not recorded which). The V and J genes are TRBV5-1 and TRBJ2-2; 13 positions agree with TRBD2. This receptor was taken from a man in his 70s who had been exposed to COVID-19. As DNA, the CDR3 is TGCGCCAGCAGCTTGGAGAGACTAGCGGGAGGTTGGACCGGGGAGCTGTTTTTT. It specifies CASSLERLAGGWTGELFF.